A single sample is the source of the 14 T cell receptor beta chains below, sequenced in a study of identical twins. TCRdb used MiXCR to reprocess the 5' RACE reads, holding one entry per CDR3 protein. The sample shows 200,000 to 300,000 distinct CDR3 sequences, over 9.5% of them seen only once. Source material: memory T cells sorted from blood. Every receptor here comes from a man over 45 in good health.

This clonotype was counted only a few times. The rearrangement uses TRBV9 and TRBJ2-7, with 7 bases lining up with TRBD2. Germline V gene data show CDR1 as SGDLS and CDR2 as YYNGEE. With 0 bases clipped from V and 4 bases from J, the junction kept 10 bases outside the gene matches. CDR3 length: 16 amino acids. The CDR3 DNA reads TGTGCCAGCAGCGTAGGGAGTGGGCGGGAGATGTACGAGCAGTACTTC. Protein sequence: CASSVGSGREMYEQYF.

In the case of this clonotype: One end of the junction is discordant with germline, which a read error may explain. This rearrangement joins TRBV11-2 to TRBJ1-1; D might be TRBD1 (6 bases). The CDR3 runs to 14 residues. Per the germline V gene, CDR1 is SGHAT and CDR2 is FQNNGV. This CDR3 is CSSRPIGGGEEAFF. CDR3 nucleotide sequence: TGTTCCAGCAGACCCATAGGGGGGGGCGAAGAAGCTTTCTTT. Using reference TRBV11-2 and TRBJ1-1 for the parts outside the CDR3, the full variable domain is EAGVAQSPRYKIIEKRQSVAFWCNPISGHATLYWYQQILGQGPKLLIQFQNNGVVDDSQLPKDRFSAERLKGVDSTLKIQPAKLEDSAVYLCSSRPIGGGEEAFFGQGTRLTVV.

This clonotype turned up a few times. The rearrangement links TRBV5-5 to TRBJ1-3; unclear D gene. Germline V lookup: CDR1 SGHKS, CDR2 YYEKEE (reference sequence). Trimming stripped 1 base from V and 2 bases from J, with 16 bases between. There are 17 residues in the CDR3. In DNA, the CDR3 is TGTGCCAGCAGCTTGAGGTTTTTTGTAGGCGCTGGAAACACCATATATTTT. This encodes CASSLRFFVGAGNTIYF.

This clonotype appeared a few times. J is TRBJ2-1 and V is TRBV10-3; D is perhaps TRBD1 (5 bases). The germline CDR1 and CDR2 sequences are ENHRY and SYGVKD. The CDR3 covers 12 residues. With 2 bases removed from V and 7 bases from J, the gap between germline ends came to 6 bases. CDR3 loop: CAISEGANEQFF. The DNA of the CDR3 is TGTGCCATCAGTGAGGGGGCGAATGAGCAGTTCTTC.

The rearrangement uses TRBV7-9 and TRBJ2-2, with TRBD2 as a possible D gene (6 bases). V was shortened by 5 bases and J by 3 bases, with 13 bases between the two germline ends. CDR1 SEHNR and CDR2 FQNEAQ come from the germline V gene (reference sequence). This CDR3 comprises 15 residues. Written as DNA, the CDR3 is TGTGCCAGCAGCGTACCGGGGGTTTACACCGGGGAGCTGTTTTTT. Its protein product is CASSVPGVYTGELFF.

Ten or more counts support this clonotype. The CDR3 loop is CAIRGTGEQYF. CDR3 DNA: TGTGCCATCAGGGGGACTGGCGAGCAGTACTTC. The genes are TRBV10-3 and TRBJ2-7, with D perhaps matching TRBD2 (6 bases). This CDR3 comprises 11 residues. Germline loops: CDR1 ENHRY, CDR2 SYGVKD. The V gene lost 6 bases and the J gene lost 6 bases, with 9 bases spanning the gap.

This clonotype has only a few counts. The chain joins TRBV12-3 or TRBV12-4 to TRBJ2-3; maybe TRBD1 (6 bases). V gave up 8 bases and J gave up 5 bases, with 11 bases separating them. The CDR3 has 12 amino acids. CDR3: CASGQLLDTQYF. The CDR3 DNA follows: TGTGCCAGCGGACAGCTCTTAGATACGCAGTATTTT.

The chain recombines TRBV5-1 with TRBJ2-3, with 11 nucleotides matching TRBD2. The V gene end was trimmed by 2 bases and the J gene end by 2 bases; junction bases not matched to a gene: 4. The CDR3 has 16 amino acids. The germline CDR1 and CDR2 sequences are SGHRS and YFSETQ. The CDR3 DNA reads TGCGCCAGCAGCTTTAGGACTAGCGGGTACACAGATACGCAGTATTTT. It is translated as CASSFRTSGYTDTQYF.

This clonotype appeared a few times. The rearrangement uses TRBV5-4 and TRBJ2-3; D remains unclear. Germline V lookup: CDR1 SGHNT, CDR2 YYREEE (reference sequence). V lost 0 bases to trimming and J lost 5 bases, with 13 bases between them. This CDR3 comprises 15 residues. Here the CDR3 reads CASSLAARVGDTQYF. CDR3 bases: TGTGCCAGCAGCTTGGCCGCAAGGGTTGGAGATACGCAGTATTTT.

The chain employs TRBV12-3 or TRBV12-4 and TRBJ1-2; D is unclear. This CDR3 region has 11 residues. Between the trimmed V and J ends, which lost 4 bases and 5 bases, there was a span of 5 bases. The CDR3 region has the DNA TGTGCCAGCAGTTCCCGATATGGCTACACCTTC. This sequence encodes CASSSRYGYTF.

The rearrangement joins TRBV4-1 to TRBJ1-4; D is unclear. The CDR3 totals 16 residues. V was cut by 0 bases and J by 2 bases, with 10 bases left in between. CDR1 is MGHRA and CDR2 is YSYEKL in the germline V gene. CDR3 bases: TGCGCCAGCAGCCAAGAGCCCGGGCGGACTAATGAAAAACTGTTTTTT. Its translation: CASSQEPGRTNEKLFF.

The chain carries TRBV6-2 or TRBV6-3 and TRBJ2-2; no clear D gene. There are 12 residues in the CDR3. Trimming pared 2 bases from V and 8 bases from J, leaving 6 bases between. Germline values: CDR1 MNHEY, CDR2 SVGEGT. CDR3 protein: CASSYSVGELFF. The DNA for the CDR3 is TGTGCCAGCAGTTACAGTGTAGGGGAGCTGTTTTTT.

V usage is TRBV6-4 and J usage is TRBJ2-1, with 7 bases matching TRBD1. J was trimmed by 1 base and V by 3 bases; bases with no gene match: 3. This CDR3 contains 15 residues. Germline lookup yields CDR1 MRHNA and CDR2 SNTAGT. CDR3 sequence reads: CASSEDRSSYNEQFF. The CDR3 bases are TGTGCCAGCAGTGAGGACAGGAGTTCCTACAATGAGCAGTTCTTC.

This clonotype was seen a handful of times. V is TRBV12-3 or TRBV12-4 and J is TRBJ1-6; D is perhaps TRBD1 (5 bases). V gave up 1 base and J gave up 7 bases, with 8 bases separating them. The CDR3 has 14 amino acids. For the CDR3, the DNA is TGTGCCAGCAGTTTAGGGGGACGAAATTCACCCCTCCACTTT. Amino acids: CASSLGGRNSPLHF.